Presented here are 23 T cell receptor beta chains from one specimen sequenced in a study of T cell responses to AZD1222 COVID-19 vaccine. Clones were sequenced by immunoSEQ multiplex PCR, and TCRdb holds only the in-frame ones, with some missing. Here the sample spans about 77,000 clones, roughly 90% being singletons. Sequenced here: peripheral blood, sampled 28 days after the second AZD1222 dose. These receptors originate from an adult who received the AZD1222 COVID-19 vaccine.

The chain is built from TRBV10-2 and TRBJ2-1; 8 nucleotides line up with TRBD2. Trimming cost V 4 bases and J 9 bases; bases outside gene matches: 5. The CDR3 loop spans 13 amino acids. The germline V gene has CDR1 WSHSY and CDR2 SAAADI. In DNA form, the CDR3 reads TGCGCCAGCAGTGCAGCGGGAGCTCGTGAGCAGTTCTTC. Its protein is CASSAAGAREQFF.

The chain employs TRBV4-3 and TRBJ2-1; D unresolved. The CDR3 spans 12 residues. Trimming took 6 bases from V and 8 from J, leaving 11 bases between them. Germline V CDR1 and CDR2: LGHNA, YSLEER. The chain's CDR3 is CASRSAGDEQFF. In DNA, the CDR3 is TGCGCCAGCAGATCTGCTGGGGATGAGCAGTTCTTC.

The V and J genes are TRBV27 and TRBJ1-1; D uncertain. Germline lookup yields CDR1 MNHEY and CDR2 SMNVEV (reference sequence). V gave up 3 bases and J gave up 0 bases, with 5 bases separating them. The CDR3 has 13 residues. The CDR3 protein is CASSLSMNTEAFF. CDR3 bases: TGTGCCAGCAGTTTGTCGATGAACACTGAAGCTTTCTTT.

The rearrangement uses TRBV3-1 (or the pseudogene TRBV3-2) and TRBJ1-1, with D unclear. Trimming removed 4 bases at V and 3 bases at J, with 18 bases between. CDR1 is LGHDT, CDR2 YNNKEL, per germline (reference sequence). This CDR3 region has 16 residues. The CDR3 loop reads CASSLRSRGRDTEAFF. CDR3 coding DNA: TGTGCCAGCAGCCTACGCTCCCGGGGTAGGGACACTGAAGCTTTCTTT.

CDR3 region: CSARHDGYTF. The CDR3 coding sequence is TGCAGTGCTAGACATGATGGCTACACCTTC. The chain is built from TRBV20-1 and TRBJ1-2; unclear D gene. V lost 2 bases and J 6 bases, leaving 4 bases between the germline ends. CDR3 length: 10 amino acids. The germline V gene has CDR1 DFQATT and CDR2 SNEGSKA (reference sequence).

In DNA, the CDR3 is TGTGCCAGCAGCACGGCAGGGGGCGTCCTGAACACTGAAGCTTTCTTT. Encoded protein: CASSTAGGVLNTEAFF. V usage is TRBV7-9 and J usage is TRBJ1-1; 8 bases map to TRBD1. Germline assignment: CDR1 SEHNR and CDR2 FQNEAQ (reference sequence). Unmatched junction bases numbered 8, after V lost 5 bases and J lost 0 bases. The CDR3 runs to 16 residues.

V and J are TRBV2 and TRBJ1-1; 7 nucleotides match TRBD1. Unmatched junction bases numbered 6, after V lost 2 bases and J lost 0 bases. Germline V gives CDR1 SNHLY, CDR2 FYNNEI. This CDR3 region has 16 residues. In nucleotides, the CDR3 is TGTGCCAGCAGTGAATTGCAGGGGGGACTGAACACTGAAGCTTTCTTT. Translation: CASSELQGGLNTEAFF.

This chain links TRBV5-4 with TRBJ2-7, with 8 bases fitting TRBD1. CDR1 SGHNT and CDR2 YYREEE come from the germline V gene (reference sequence). The CDR3 has 15 residues. Trimming took 0 bases from V and 6 from J; bases not matched to a gene: 8. As DNA, the CDR3 is TGTGCCAGCAGCTTGGGTCAGGGGGCCCCCTCCGAGCAGTACTTC. The encoded protein is CASSLGQGAPSEQYF.

The gene calls are TRBV7-2 and TRBJ1-5, with D possibly being TRBD1 (5 bases). CDR1 and CDR2 from the germline V gene are SGHTA and FQGNSA. This CDR3 region has 15 residues. The V end was cut by 5 bases, the J end by 5 bases, with 16 bases between. The CDR3 is CASSPRYGGDQPQHF. CDR3 DNA: TGTGCCAGCAGCCCAAGATACGGGGGTGATCAGCCCCAGCATTTT.

The chain recombines TRBV5-1 with TRBJ1-1; D is uncertain. The CDR3 totals 13 residues. V was cut by 0 bases and J by 3 bases, with 6 bases left in between. Germline CDR1 SGHRS, CDR2 YFSETQ. The CDR3 is CASSLAADTEAFF. CDR3 DNA: TGCGCCAGCAGCTTGGCGGCGGACACTGAAGCTTTCTTT.

The chain carries TRBV19 and TRBJ1-2; weak D call: TRBD1 (6 bases). Per germline, CDR1 LNHDA and CDR2 SQIVND (reference sequence). The CDR3 extends over 15 amino acids. The V gene lost 4 bases and the J gene lost 0 bases, with 12 bases spanning the gap. CDR3 in DNA: TGTGCCAGTAGTACCCAGGGGCCAGCTAACTATGGCTACACCTTC. It yields the protein CASSTQGPANYGYTF.

The chain recombines TRBV19 with TRBJ2-1, with 11 nucleotides matching TRBD2. Trimming took 6 bases from V and 1 from J; bases not matched to a gene: 8. The germline V gene encodes CDR1 LNHDA and CDR2 SQIVND (reference sequence). CDR3 size: 17 residues. CDR3 amino acids: CASRTGTSGISYNEQFF. The CDR3 DNA reads TGTGCCAGTAGAACAGGGACTAGCGGTATTTCCTACAATGAGCAGTTCTTC.

V is TRBV7-2 and J is TRBJ1-2, with D maybe TRBD1 (6 bases). Trimming removed 5 bases from V and 6 bases from J, with 19 bases in between. The CDR3 is made up of 15 amino acids. From germline, CDR1 is SGHTA and CDR2 FQGNSA. This CDR3 is CASSPGGSFIHGYTF. In DNA, the CDR3 is TGTGCCAGCAGCCCGGGGGGCAGTTTTATACATGGCTACACCTTC. Based on the CDR3 plus reference TRBV7-2 and TRBJ1-2, the full variable domain is GAGVSQSPSNKVTEKGKDVELRCDPISGHTALYWYRQSLGQGLEFLIYFQGNSAPDKSGLPSDRFSAERTGGSVSTLTIQRTQQEDSAVYLCASSPGGSFIHGYTFGSGTRLTVV.

This clone has just one count. This chain joins TRBV18 and TRBJ2-7, with D hard to call. This CDR3 is 14 amino acids long. Germline V gives CDR1 KGHSH, CDR2 LQKENI. The germline V and J ends were trimmed by 3 bases and 1 base, with 10 bases remaining between them. CDR3 coding DNA: TGTGCCAGCTCACCCGAGACTGATTCCTACGAGCAGTACTTC. Its translation is CASSPETDSYEQYF.

This chain connects TRBV7-2 to TRBJ2-1; maybe TRBD2 (5 bases). CDR3 length equals 15 residues. Germline V gives CDR1 SGHTA, CDR2 FQGNSA. Trimming shortened V by 1 base and J by 8 bases, and 15 bases separated the two germline ends. The CDR3 is CASSLDGALGDEQFF. The CDR3 region has the DNA TGTGCCAGCAGCTTAGACGGTGCGCTGGGAGATGAGCAGTTCTTC. The full variable domain, its missing parts supplied by reference TRBV7-2 and TRBJ2-1, is GAGVSQSPSNKVTEKGKDVELRCDPISGHTALYWYRQSLGQGLEFLIYFQGNSAPDKSGLPSDRFSAERTGGSVSTLTIQRTQQEDSAVYLCASSLDGALGDEQFFGPGTRLTVL.

This chain joins TRBV19 and TRBJ2-5, with 9 bases that match TRBD2. CDR1 and CDR2 from the germline V gene are LNHDA and SQIVND (reference sequence). The length of the CDR3 is 13 residues. V trimming: 4 bases; J trimming: 4 bases; junction bases outside the gene matches: 1. CDR3 residues: CASSSGRGETQYF. The CDR3 bases are TGTGCCAGTAGTAGCGGGAGGGGAGAGACCCAGTACTTC.

The rearrangement links TRBV4-2 to TRBJ2-3; perhaps TRBD2 as D (6 bases). Trimming cost V 0 bases and J 2 bases, with 12 bases left between them. CDR3 length: 16 residues. Germline V lookup: CDR1 LGHNA, CDR2 YNFKEQ. For the CDR3, the DNA is TGTGCCAGCAGCCAAGATCCGGGACTCCCCACAGATACGCAGTATTTT. This encodes CASSQDPGLPTDTQYF.

This clone was observed a single time. V and J are TRBV9 and TRBJ2-2; the D is unclear. The CDR3 runs 11 residues. Germline CDR1 is SGDLS and CDR2 is YYNGEE. V shed 2 bases and J shed 9 bases, with 5 bases lying between them. CDR3 coding DNA: TGTGCCAGCAGCGTGTCGAGGGAGCTGTTTTTT. Translating gives CASSVSRELFF. Full variable domain (missing parts from reference TRBV9 and TRBJ2-2): DSGVTQTPKHLITATGQRVTLRCSPRSGDLSVYWYQQSLDQGLQFLIQYYNGEERAKGNILERFSAQQFPDLHSELNLSSLELGDSALYFCASSVSRELFFGEGSRLTVL.

V usage is TRBV4-1 and J usage is TRBJ2-1; 8 bases agree with TRBD2. Trimming removed 0 bases from V and 4 bases from J; junction bases left unmatched: 2. The CDR3 is made up of 15 amino acids. CDR1 and CDR2 (germline): MGHRA, YSYEKL. The DNA for the CDR3 is TGCGCCAGCAGCCAAGAGCTAGCGGGTTACAATGAGCAGTTCTTC. This translates into CASSQELAGYNEQFF.

The chain combines TRBV19 with TRBJ1-3, with 7 bases identical to TRBD1. Trimming removed 5 bases from V and 8 bases from J; junction bases left unmatched: 12. The CDR3 sequence is 15 residues long. From germline, CDR1 is LNHDA and CDR2 SQIVND (reference sequence). DNA of the CDR3: TGTGCCAGTAGTTTATCCGGGACAGCGTTAGACACCATATATTTT. It yields the protein CASSLSGTALDTIYF.

The V gene is TRBV6-5, the J gene TRBJ2-7; perhaps TRBD2 as D (6 bases). The CDR3 is 15 amino acids. Germline V CDR1 and CDR2: MNHEY, SVGAGI. Trimming removed 6 bases at V and 5 bases at J, with 20 bases between. CDR3 sequence (DNA): TGTGCCAGCAGCCCGGAGGGTTCATGGGGCGACGAGCAGTACTTC. Protein product: CASSPEGSWGDEQYF.

The table lists this clone with a few counts. V is TRBV5-1 and J is TRBJ1-4, with a tentative D call TRBD1 (6 bases). The germline V gene encodes CDR1 SGHRS and CDR2 YFSETQ. V was cut by 0 bases and J by 5 bases, with 11 bases left in between. This CDR3 has 15 residues. CDR3 in amino acids: CASSLGGQTNEKLFF. The CDR3 region has the DNA TGCGCCAGCAGCTTGGGGGGACAAACGAATGAAAAACTGTTTTTT.

This chain connects TRBV7-8 to TRBJ1-6, with D uncertain. Germline-derived CDR1 and CDR2 are SGHVS and FQNEAQ. V was cut by 1 base and J by 3 bases, with 4 bases left in between. CDR3 size: 14 residues. The CDR3 region is CASSLDGYNSPLHF. Here the CDR3 DNA reads TGTGCCAGCAGCTTAGACGGCTATAATTCACCCCTCCACTTT.